This entry is about one T cell receptor beta chain. Its antigen is still unknown. A much bigger clone sits one base away, suggesting this may be a read error. The source material, RNA transcripts, was used to amplify TCR beta CDR3 regions. TCR CDR3 underwent first-round RT-PCR with the HTBI primer set. One entry per CDR3 protein, called by TCRdb with MiXCR from the multiplex PCR reads. Of around 440,000 distinct CDR3 sequences in the sample, approximately 14% were seen once. These data are taken from a study of T cells in Graves' hyperthyroidism and ophthalmopathy. Study-wide findings and caveats: The blood repertoire included most of the expanded thyroid clonotypes above 0.001. Model output signaled ophthalmopathy a median roughly six months ahead of onset.

Germline values: CDR1 MNHEY, CDR2 SVGAGI. CDR3 length: 15 residues. This receptor was identified in a woman aged 18-30 years with Graves' hyperthyroidism. The V call is TRBV6-5, the J call TRBJ1-1; D gene unclear. Sequenced sample: blood. Here the CDR3 DNA reads TGTGCCAGCAGTTACTCTCTGGGGATGAACACTGACGCTTTCTTT. As protein: CASSYSLGMNTDAFF.